Listed below are T cell receptor beta chains from one sample, sequenced in a study of persistence of HIV-infected CD4 T cells. Generated by immunoSEQ multiplex PCR, the TCRdb table keeps only in-frame clones and is missing some. The table has under 60,000 clones, about 81% seen once. Their cognate antigens are unknown. The sequences come from CD4+ T cells sorted from PBMCs after approximately 20-hour stimulation, collected from a patient who received antiretroviral therapy. All receptors come from an adult man with HIV who was CMV-seropositive. Each CDR3 is given without its conserved first and last residue.

V: TRBV30; J: TRBJ2-6; CDR3: AWDRTANVLT
V: TRBV27; J: TRBJ2-3; CDR3: ASSSTGLAGVARTDTQY
V: TRBV3-1/TRBV3-2; J: TRBJ1-2; CDR3: ASSRQGALINYGYT
V: TRBV12-3/TRBV12-4; J: TRBJ2-7; CDR3: ASSLAGPYEQY
V: TRBV30; J: TRBJ1-3; CDR3: AWSMGAISGNTIY
V: TRBV11-2; J: TRBJ1-6; CDR3: ASSRAAGSSYNSPLH
V: TRBV28; J: TRBJ1-2; CDR3: ASSFSLNGYT
V: TRBV4-1; J: TRBJ1-2; CDR3: ASSQPDSRYNYGYT
V: TRBV25-1; J: TRBJ2-2; CDR3: ASRGSMAGELF
V: TRBV5-1; J: TRBJ2-1; CDR3: ASSLEPTSGRKGEQF
V: TRBV29-1; J: TRBJ2-7; CDR3: SVGQSSGLGGQY
V: TRBV7-3; J: TRBJ1-1; CDR3: ASSFAGNTEAF
V: TRBV19; J: TRBJ2-3; CDR3: ASSIDLRAGRTDTQY